The present T cell receptor beta chain was sequenced within a study of shared clonotypes between healthy human individuals. Study results and caveats: Non-shared clonotypes displayed generation probabilities falling below those of clonotypes present in all four donors.

CD4+ cell separation produced CD45RA+ naive and CD45RA-negative memory subsets. Repertoires were generated with immunoSEQ multiplex PCR, while TCRdb's copy carries only in-frame clones and drops some. The data show 740,000 or so clones, 73% seen once. The germline V gene has CDR1 MDHEN and CDR2 SYDVKM. This CDR3 is 13 amino acids long. The V gene lost 5 bases and the J gene lost 4 bases, with 11 bases spanning the gap. About this clone itself: Its antigen remains unidentified. Other DNA sequences in the sample encode the same CDR3.

The chain carries TRBV28 and TRBJ1-2, with D perhaps TRBD1 (6 bases). Sequenced input: memory CD4+ T cells sorted from blood. Subset noted: CD45RA-negative fraction. This clonotype was obtained from a woman in her 30s in good health. The DNA for the CDR3 is TGTGCCAGCAGTCCGGGACATGTCTATGGCTACACCTTC. This encodes CASSPGHVYGYTF.